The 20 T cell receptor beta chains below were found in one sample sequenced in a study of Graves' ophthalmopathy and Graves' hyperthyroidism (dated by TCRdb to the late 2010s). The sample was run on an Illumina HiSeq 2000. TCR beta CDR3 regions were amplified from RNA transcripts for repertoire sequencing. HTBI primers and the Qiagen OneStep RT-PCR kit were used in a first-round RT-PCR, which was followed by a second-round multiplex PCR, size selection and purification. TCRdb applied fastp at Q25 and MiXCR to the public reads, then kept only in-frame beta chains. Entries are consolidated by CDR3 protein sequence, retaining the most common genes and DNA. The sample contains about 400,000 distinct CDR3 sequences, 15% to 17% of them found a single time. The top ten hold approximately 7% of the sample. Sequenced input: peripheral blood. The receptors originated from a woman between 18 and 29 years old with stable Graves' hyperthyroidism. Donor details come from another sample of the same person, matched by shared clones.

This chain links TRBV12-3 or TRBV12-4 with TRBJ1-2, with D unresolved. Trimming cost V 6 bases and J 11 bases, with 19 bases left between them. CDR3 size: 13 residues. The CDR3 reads CASRTEALGGYTF. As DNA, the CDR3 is TGTGCCAGCAGGACCGAGGCTCTAGGTGGTTACACCTTC.

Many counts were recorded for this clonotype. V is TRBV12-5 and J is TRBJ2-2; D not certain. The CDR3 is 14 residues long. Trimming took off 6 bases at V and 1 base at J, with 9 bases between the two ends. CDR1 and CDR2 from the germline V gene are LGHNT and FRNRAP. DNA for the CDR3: TGTGCTAGTGGCTTGACGGAGAACACCGGGGAGCTGTTTTTT. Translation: CASGLTENTGELFF.

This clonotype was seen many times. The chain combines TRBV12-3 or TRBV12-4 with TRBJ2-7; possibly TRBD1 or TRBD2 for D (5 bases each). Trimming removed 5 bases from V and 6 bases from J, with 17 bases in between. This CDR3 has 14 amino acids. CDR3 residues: CASSKGRQLCEQYF. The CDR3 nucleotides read TGTGCCAGCAGTAAGGGGAGACAGCTTTGCGAGCAGTACTTC.

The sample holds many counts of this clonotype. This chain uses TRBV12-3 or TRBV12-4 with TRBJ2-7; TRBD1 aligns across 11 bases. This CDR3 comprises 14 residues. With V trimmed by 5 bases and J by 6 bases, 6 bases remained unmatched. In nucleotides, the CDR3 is TGTGCCAGCAGTACCAGGACAGGGGGCGCCGAGCAGTACTTC. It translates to CASSTRTGGAEQYF.

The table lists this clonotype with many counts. The CDR3 protein is CATSSGVVRKDGYTF. The CDR3 nucleotides are TGTGCCACCAGCAGCGGAGTCGTAAGGAAGGATGGCTACACCTTC. The chain employs TRBV15 and TRBJ1-2; D gene ambiguous. Germline V gene lookup returns CDR1 LNHNV and CDR2 YYDKDF (reference sequence). V was shortened by 3 bases and J by 6 bases, with 17 bases between the two germline ends. The CDR3 covers 15 residues.

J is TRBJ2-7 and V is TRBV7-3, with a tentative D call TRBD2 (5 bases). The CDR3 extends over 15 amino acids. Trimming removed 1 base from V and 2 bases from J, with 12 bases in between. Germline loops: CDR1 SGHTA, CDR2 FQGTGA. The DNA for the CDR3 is TGTGCCAGCAGCTTAAAGGGCGGAGGCCCCTACGAGCAGTACTTC. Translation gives CASSLKGGGPYEQYF.

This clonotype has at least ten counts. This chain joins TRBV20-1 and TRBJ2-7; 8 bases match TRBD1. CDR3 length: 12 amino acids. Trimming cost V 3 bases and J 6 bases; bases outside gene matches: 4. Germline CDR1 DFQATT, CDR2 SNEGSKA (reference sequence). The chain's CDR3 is CSAREDRAEQYF. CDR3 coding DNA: TGCAGTGCTAGGGAGGACAGGGCCGAGCAGTACTTC.

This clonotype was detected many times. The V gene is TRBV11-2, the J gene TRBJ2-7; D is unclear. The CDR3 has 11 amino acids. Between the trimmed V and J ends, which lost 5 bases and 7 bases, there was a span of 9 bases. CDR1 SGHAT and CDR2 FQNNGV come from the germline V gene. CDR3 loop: CASSLSWEQYF. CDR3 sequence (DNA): TGTGCCAGCAGCCTCAGTTGGGAGCAGTACTTC.

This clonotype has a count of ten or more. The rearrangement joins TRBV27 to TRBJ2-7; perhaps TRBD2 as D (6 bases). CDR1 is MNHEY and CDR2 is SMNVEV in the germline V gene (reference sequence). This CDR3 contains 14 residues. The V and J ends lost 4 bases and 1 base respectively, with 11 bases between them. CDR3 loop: CASSSPTRSYEQYF. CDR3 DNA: TGTGCCAGCAGTTCTCCGACTAGGTCCTACGAGCAGTACTTC.

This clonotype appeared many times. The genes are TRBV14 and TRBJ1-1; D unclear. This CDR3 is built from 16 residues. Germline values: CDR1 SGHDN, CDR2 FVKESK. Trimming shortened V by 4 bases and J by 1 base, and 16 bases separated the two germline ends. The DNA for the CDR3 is TGTGCCAGCAGCCGCCGCAGGTGGCAGGAGAACACTGAAGCTTTCTTT. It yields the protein CASSRRRWQENTEAFF.

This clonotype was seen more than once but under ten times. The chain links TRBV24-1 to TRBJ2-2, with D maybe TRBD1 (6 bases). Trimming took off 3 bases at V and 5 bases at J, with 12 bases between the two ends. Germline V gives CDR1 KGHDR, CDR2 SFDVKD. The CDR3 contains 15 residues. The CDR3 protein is CATSDNRVWTGELFF. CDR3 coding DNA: TGTGCCACCAGTGATAACAGGGTTTGGACCGGGGAGCTGTTTTTT.

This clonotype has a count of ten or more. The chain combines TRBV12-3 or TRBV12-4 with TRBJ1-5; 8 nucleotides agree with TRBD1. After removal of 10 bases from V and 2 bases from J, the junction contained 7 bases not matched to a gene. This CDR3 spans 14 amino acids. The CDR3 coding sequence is TGTGCCACCTCAGGGGGCTTGGGCAATCAGCCCCAGCATTTT. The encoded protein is CATSGGLGNQPQHF.

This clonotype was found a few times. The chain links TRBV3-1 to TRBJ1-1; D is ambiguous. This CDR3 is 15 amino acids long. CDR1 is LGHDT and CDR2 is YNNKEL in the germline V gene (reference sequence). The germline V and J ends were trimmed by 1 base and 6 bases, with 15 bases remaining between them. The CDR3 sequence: CASSQAPSGAAEAFF. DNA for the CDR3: TGTGCCAGCAGCCAAGCCCCCTCGGGCGCGGCTGAAGCTTTCTTT. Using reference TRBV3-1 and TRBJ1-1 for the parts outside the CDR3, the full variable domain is DTAVSQTPKYLVTQMGNDKSIKCEQNLGHDTMYWYKQDSKKFLKIMFSYNNKELIINETVPNRFSPKSPDKAHLNLHINSLELGDSAVYFCASSQAPSGAAEAFFGQGTRLTVV.

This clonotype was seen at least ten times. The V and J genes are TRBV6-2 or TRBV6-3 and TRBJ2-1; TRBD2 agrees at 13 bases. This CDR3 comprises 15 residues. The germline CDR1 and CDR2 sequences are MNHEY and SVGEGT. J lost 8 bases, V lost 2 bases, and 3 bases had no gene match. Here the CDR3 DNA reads TGTGCCAGCAGTTACGGACTAGCGGGAGAGGATGAGCAGTTCTTC. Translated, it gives CASSYGLAGEDEQFF.

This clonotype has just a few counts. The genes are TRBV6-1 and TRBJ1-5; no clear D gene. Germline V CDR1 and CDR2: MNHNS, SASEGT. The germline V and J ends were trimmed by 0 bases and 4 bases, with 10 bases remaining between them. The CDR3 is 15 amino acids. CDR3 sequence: CASSEALDGNQPQHF. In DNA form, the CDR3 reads TGTGCCAGCAGTGAAGCGCTTGATGGTAATCAGCCCCAGCATTTT.

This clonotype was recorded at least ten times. CDR3 DNA: TGTGCCAGCAGTCCCTCCCGGACAGGGAATGGCTACACCTTC. Protein sequence: CASSPSRTGNGYTF. J is TRBJ1-2 and V is TRBV12-3 or TRBV12-4; TRBD1 matches at 8 bases. Germline trimming cut 5 bases from V and 6 bases from J; bases unmatched to any gene: 8. The CDR3 is 14 residues long.

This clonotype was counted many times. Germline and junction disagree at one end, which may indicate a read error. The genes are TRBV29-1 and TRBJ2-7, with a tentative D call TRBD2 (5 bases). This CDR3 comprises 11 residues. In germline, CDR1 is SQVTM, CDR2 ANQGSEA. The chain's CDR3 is CSVLISYEQYF. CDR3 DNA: TGTAGCGTCTTGATTTCCTACGAGCAGTACTTC.

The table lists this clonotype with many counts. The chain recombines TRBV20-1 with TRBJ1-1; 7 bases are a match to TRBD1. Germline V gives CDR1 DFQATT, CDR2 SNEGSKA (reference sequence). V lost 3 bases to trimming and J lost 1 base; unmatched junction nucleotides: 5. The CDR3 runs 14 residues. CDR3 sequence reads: CSASKGAGNTEAFF. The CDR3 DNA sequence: TGCAGTGCTAGCAAGGGGGCAGGGAACACTGAAGCTTTCTTT.

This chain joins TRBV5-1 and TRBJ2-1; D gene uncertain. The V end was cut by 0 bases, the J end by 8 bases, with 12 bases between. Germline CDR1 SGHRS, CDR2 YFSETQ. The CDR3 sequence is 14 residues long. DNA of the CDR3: TGCGCCAGCAGCTTGGGCCTCAAAACCCATGAGCAGTTCTTC. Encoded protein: CASSLGLKTHEQFF.

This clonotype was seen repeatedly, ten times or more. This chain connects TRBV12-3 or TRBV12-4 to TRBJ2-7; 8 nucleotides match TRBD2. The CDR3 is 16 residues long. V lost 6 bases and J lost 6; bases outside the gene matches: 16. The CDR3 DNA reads TGTGCCAGCAGCCTGCTCGCCGGGGGGGAACGGTCCGAGCAGTACTTC. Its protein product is CASSLLAGGERSEQYF.